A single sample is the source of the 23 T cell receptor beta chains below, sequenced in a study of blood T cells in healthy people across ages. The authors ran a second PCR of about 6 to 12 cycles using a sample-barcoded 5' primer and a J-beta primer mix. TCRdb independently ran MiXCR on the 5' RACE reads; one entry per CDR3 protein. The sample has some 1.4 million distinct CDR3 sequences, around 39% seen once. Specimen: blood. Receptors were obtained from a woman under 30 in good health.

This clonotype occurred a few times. CDR3 region: CASAGRDREIYEQYF. The CDR3 coding sequence is TGTGCTAGTGCCGGGAGGGACAGGGAGATCTACGAGCAGTACTTC. This chain joins TRBV12-5 and TRBJ2-7, with a possible D match to TRBD1 (9 bases). The V gene's germline CDR1 is LGHNT and CDR2 FRNRAP. The CDR3 contains 15 residues. V was cut by 7 bases and J by 3 bases, with 19 bases left in between.

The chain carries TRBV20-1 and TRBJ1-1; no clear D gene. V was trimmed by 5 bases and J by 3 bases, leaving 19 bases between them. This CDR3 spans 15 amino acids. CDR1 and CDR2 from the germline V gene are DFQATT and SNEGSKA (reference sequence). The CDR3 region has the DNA TGCAGTGCTCTATCGGTCCAATCATGGGACACTGAAGCTTTCTTT. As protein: CSALSVQSWDTEAFF.

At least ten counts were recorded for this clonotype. This chain's CDR3 is CASSDHPQDLRGQYF. Here the CDR3 DNA reads TGTGCCAGCAGTGACCACCCACAGGATTTACGGGGGCAGTACTTC. The chain is built from TRBV25-1 and TRBJ2-7; either TRBD1 or TRBD2 may fit D (5 bases each). V was clipped by 3 bases and J by 9 bases, with 21 bases between them. The CDR3 spans 15 residues. Germline-derived CDR1 and CDR2 are MGHDK and SYGVNS.

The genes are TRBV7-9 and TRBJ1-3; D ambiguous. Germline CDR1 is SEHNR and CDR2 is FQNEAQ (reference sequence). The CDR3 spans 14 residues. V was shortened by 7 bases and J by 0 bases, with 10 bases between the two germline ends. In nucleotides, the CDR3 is TGTGCCAGCACAAGGTCAGACTCTGGAAACACCATATATTTT. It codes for CASTRSDSGNTIYF.

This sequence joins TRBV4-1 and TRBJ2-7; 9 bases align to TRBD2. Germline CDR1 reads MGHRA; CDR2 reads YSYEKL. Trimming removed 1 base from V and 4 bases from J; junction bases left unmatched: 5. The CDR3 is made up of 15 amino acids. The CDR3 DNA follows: TGCGCCAGCAGCCAAGCCGGGACTAGCTGTTACGAGCAGTACTTC. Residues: CASSQAGTSCYEQYF.

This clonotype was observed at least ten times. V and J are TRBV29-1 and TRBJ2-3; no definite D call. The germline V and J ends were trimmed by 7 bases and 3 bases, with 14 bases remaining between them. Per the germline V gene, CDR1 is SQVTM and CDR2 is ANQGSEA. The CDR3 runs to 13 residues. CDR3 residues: CSGYREVTDTQYF. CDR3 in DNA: TGCAGCGGATATCGCGAGGTAACAGATACGCAGTATTTT.

The CDR3, as DNA: TGTGCCAGCAGCCGGGGACCCACGAACAATGAGCAGTTCTTC. It encodes CASSRGPTNNEQFF. V is TRBV7-2 and J is TRBJ2-1; TRBD1 or TRBD2 may be the D gene (5 bases each). Germline CDR1 SGHTA, CDR2 FQGNSA. This CDR3 is 14 amino acids long. V gave up 5 bases and J gave up 5 bases, with 13 bases separating them.

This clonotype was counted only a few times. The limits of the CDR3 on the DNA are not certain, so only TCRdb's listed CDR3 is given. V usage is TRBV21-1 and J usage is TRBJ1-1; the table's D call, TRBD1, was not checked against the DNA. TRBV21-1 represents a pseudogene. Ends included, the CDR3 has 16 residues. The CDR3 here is CASSNVGTGNPMVAFF.

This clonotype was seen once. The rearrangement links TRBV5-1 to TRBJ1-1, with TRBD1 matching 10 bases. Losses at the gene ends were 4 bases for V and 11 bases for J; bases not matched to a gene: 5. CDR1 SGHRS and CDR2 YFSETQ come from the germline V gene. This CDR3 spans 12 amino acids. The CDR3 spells CASSQGQGRAFF. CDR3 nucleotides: TGCGCCAGCAGCCAGGGACAGGGGAGGGCTTTCTTT.

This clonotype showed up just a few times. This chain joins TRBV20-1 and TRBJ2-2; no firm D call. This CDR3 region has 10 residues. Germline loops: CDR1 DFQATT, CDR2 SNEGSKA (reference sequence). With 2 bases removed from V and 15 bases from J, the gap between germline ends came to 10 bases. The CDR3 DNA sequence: TGCAGTGCTAGAAATGGAGCGTTGTTTTTT. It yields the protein CSARNGALFF.

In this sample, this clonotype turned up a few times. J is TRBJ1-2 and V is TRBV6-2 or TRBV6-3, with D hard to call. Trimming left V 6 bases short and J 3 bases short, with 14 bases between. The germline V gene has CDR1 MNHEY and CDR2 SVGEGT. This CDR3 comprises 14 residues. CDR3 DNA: TGTGCCAGCAGCCGGATCCGAACGGACTATGGCTACACCTTC. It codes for CASSRIRTDYGYTF.

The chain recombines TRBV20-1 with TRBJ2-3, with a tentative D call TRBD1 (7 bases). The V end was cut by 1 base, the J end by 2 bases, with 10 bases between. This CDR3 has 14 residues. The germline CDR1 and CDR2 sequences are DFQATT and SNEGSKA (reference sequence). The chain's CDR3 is CSARARGATDTQYF. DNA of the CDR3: TGCAGTGCTAGAGCCAGGGGGGCCACAGATACGCAGTATTTT.

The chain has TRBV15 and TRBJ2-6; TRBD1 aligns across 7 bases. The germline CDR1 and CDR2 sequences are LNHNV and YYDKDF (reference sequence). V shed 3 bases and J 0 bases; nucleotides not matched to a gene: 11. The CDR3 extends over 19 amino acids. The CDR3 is CATSRLQGWDSSGANVLTF. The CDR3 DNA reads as TGTGCCACCAGCAGGTTACAGGGGTGGGATAGCTCTGGGGCCAACGTCCTGACTTTC.

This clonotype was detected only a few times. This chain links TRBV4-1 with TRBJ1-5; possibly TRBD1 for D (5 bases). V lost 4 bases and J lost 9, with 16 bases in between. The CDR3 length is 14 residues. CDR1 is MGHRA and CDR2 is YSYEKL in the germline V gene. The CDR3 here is CASSPDGTSRPQHF. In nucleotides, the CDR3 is TGCGCCAGCAGCCCGGACGGGACCAGTCGGCCCCAGCATTTT.

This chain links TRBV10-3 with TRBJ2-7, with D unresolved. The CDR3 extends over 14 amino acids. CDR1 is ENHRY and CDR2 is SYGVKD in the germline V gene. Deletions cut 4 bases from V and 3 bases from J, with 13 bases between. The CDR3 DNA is TGTGCCATCAGTGCTAGTTCCGGGTTCTACGAGCAGTACTTC. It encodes CAISASSGFYEQYF.

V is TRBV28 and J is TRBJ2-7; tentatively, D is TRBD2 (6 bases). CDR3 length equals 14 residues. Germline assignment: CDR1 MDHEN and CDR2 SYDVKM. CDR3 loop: CATLGGWGPYEQYF. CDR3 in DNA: TGTGCTACCTTGGGGGGTTGGGGACCCTACGAGCAGTACTTC.

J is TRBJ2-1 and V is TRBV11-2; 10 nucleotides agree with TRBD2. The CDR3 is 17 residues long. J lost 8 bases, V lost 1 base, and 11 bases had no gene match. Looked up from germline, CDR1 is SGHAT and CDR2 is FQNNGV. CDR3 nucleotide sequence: TGTGCCAGCAGCTTAGTGCCGACGGGACTAGCGCTGGATGAGCAGTTCTTC. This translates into CASSLVPTGLALDEQFF.

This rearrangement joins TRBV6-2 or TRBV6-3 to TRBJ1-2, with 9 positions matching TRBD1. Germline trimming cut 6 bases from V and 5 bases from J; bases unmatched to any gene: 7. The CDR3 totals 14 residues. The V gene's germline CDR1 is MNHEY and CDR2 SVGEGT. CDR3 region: CASRAGTGPYGYTF. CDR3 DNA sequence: TGTGCCAGCAGGGCCGGGACAGGGCCTTATGGCTACACCTTC.

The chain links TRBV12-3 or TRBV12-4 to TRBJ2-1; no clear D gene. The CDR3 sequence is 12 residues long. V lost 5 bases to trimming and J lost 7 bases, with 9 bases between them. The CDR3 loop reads CASSISRNEQFF. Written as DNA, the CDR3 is TGTGCCAGCAGTATCTCCAGGAATGAGCAGTTCTTC.

The CDR3 sequence: CASSQDIGGAYGYTF. The CDR3 nucleotides read TGCGCCAGCAGCCAAGATATCGGGGGTGCCTATGGCTACACCTTC. This sequence joins TRBV4-1 and TRBJ1-2, with D possibly being TRBD1 (5 bases). This CDR3 has 15 residues. In germline, CDR1 is MGHRA, CDR2 YSYEKL. Trimming pared 0 bases from V and 4 bases from J, leaving 12 bases between.

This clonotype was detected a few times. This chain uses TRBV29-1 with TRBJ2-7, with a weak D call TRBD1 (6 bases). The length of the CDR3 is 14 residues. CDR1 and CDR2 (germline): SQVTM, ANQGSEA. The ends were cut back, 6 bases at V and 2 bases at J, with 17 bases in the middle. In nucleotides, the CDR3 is TGCAGCGTGGACAACCCACAGGGCCCCTACGAGCAGTACTTC. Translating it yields CSVDNPQGPYEQYF.

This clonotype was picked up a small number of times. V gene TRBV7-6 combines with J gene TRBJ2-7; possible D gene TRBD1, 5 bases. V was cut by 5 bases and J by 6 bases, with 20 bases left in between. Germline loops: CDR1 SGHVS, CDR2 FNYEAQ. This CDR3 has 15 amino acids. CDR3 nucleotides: TGTGCCAGCAGCCCCCAAGGCAGGGTTAAGAGCGAGCAGTACTTC. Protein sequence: CASSPQGRVKSEQYF.

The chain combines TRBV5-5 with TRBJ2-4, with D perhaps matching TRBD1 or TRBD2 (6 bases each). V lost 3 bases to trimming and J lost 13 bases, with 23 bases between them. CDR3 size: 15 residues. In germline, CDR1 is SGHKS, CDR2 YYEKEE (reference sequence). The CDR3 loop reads CASSWGVGTTNEQYF. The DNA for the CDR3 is TGTGCCAGCAGCTGGGGGGTGGGGACAACTAATGAGCAGTACTTC.